These 15 T cell receptor beta chains were all obtained from the same sample, sequenced in a study of shared T cell receptors in the human thymus. TCRdb keeps only in-frame clones here, not all; method: immunoSEQ multiplex PCR. Here the sample spans around 730,000 clones, approximately 85% being singletons. Separately, the same data were catalogued under a study of human thymus T cells.

Source material: thymocytes. Every receptor here comes from a girl less than two years old with a congenital heart defect.

V and J are TRBV27 and TRBJ1-6; D is undetermined. V lost 6 bases, J lost 8 bases, and 14 bases lay in between. There are 14 residues in the CDR3. The V gene's germline CDR1 is MNHEY and CDR2 SMNVEV (reference sequence). The DNA of the CDR3 is TGTGCCAGCAGGCCCTCAGATTACCATTCACCCCTCCACTTT. Its protein product is CASRPSDYHSPLHF.

The J gene is TRBJ1-1, the V gene TRBV5-1; D may be TRBD1 (5 bases). Trimming took off 3 bases at V and 5 bases at J, with 17 bases between the two ends. Germline V CDR1 and CDR2: SGHRS, YFSETQ. The CDR3 is made up of 15 amino acids. CDR3: CASSSGRRTRTEAFF. The DNA of the CDR3 is TGCGCCAGCAGCTCAGGGAGACGGACTAGGACTGAAGCTTTCTTT.

CDR3 nucleotides: TGTGCCAGCAGCGTACCCACCTCAAGAGCGGGGGCCGACACCGGGGAGCTGTTTTTT. Protein sequence: CASSVPTSRAGADTGELFF. The genes are TRBV7-9 and TRBJ2-2; 8 nucleotides agree with TRBD2. Germline values: CDR1 SEHNR, CDR2 FQNEAQ (reference sequence). The trim removed 5 bases at V and 3 bases at J, leaving 17 bases unmatched. The CDR3 covers 19 residues.

This clone was counted once. The DNA of the CDR3 is TGCGCCACCGCGGGCTCCGTTATCTCTGGAAACACCATATATTTT. Translated: CATAGSVISGNTIYF. The chain links TRBV10-2 to TRBJ1-3; D uncertain. V was trimmed by 10 bases and J by 0 bases, leaving 16 bases between them. Per germline, CDR1 WSHSY and CDR2 SAAADI. CDR3 length: 15 residues.

This clone was counted only a few times. The chain is built from TRBV5-8 and TRBJ1-1, with D tentatively TRBD1 (5 bases). Germline CDR1 is SGHTS and CDR2 is YDEGEE. CDR3 length equals 16 residues. V was pared by 3 bases and J by 4 bases, with 19 bases between. The CDR3 sequence: CASSWGDPPGSTEAFF. The CDR3 nucleotides read TGTGCCAGCAGCTGGGGGGACCCGCCGGGTAGCACTGAAGCTTTCTTT.

The table lists this clone with a count of one. The chain links TRBV5-1 to TRBJ1-1, with 9 positions matching TRBD1. The germline V gene encodes CDR1 SGHRS and CDR2 YFSETQ. The CDR3 contains 14 residues. V shed 5 bases and J 5 bases; nucleotides not matched to a gene: 7. For the CDR3, the DNA is TGCGCCAGCAGAGAAGGGACAGGGCCAACTGAAGCTTTCTTT. Protein: CASREGTGPTEAFF.

The gene calls are TRBV5-1 and TRBJ1-1; possibly TRBD1 for D (6 bases). V lost 6 bases to trimming and J lost 1 base, with 31 bases between them. CDR1 SGHRS and CDR2 YFSETQ come from the germline V gene. The CDR3 loop spans 20 amino acids. The CDR3 DNA sequence: TGCGCCAGCAAGGGGGTCCGGGCGGAGGTCTGGCCGGGCGGGAACACTGAAGCTTTCTTT. It codes for CASKGVRAEVWPGGNTEAFF.

This chain uses TRBV21-1 with TRBJ2-3; the D call of TRBD1 is as the table states it, not checked on the DNA. TRBV21-1 is a recognized pseudogene. The CDR3 is 18 amino acids. CDR3 coding DNA: TGTGCCAGCAGCAAAAAAAGCCGGGACAGGGGAGTCGCAGATACGCAGTATTTT. Translating it yields CASSKKSRDRGVADTQYF.

The chain carries TRBV6-1 and TRBJ1-3; D not resolved. The germline CDR1 and CDR2 sequences are MNHNS and SASEGT. The length of the CDR3 is 18 residues. V was shortened by 2 bases and J by 2 bases, with 19 bases between the two germline ends. The CDR3 bases are TGTGCCAGCAGTGAATTTTCATCCGGGGTCACCCCTGGAAACACCATATATTTT. Protein product: CASSEFSSGVTPGNTIYF.

The genes are TRBV7-2 and TRBJ1-4, with a weak D call TRBD1 (6 bases). Trimming left V 5 bases short and J 4 bases short, with 14 bases between. This CDR3 contains 15 residues. Germline values: CDR1 SGHTA, CDR2 FQGNSA. The CDR3 loop is CASSPTGKRNEKLFF. CDR3 nucleotide sequence: TGTGCCAGCAGCCCCACAGGGAAGCGTAATGAAAAACTGTTTTTT.

This chain links TRBV25-1 with TRBJ1-1, with D perhaps TRBD1 (5 bases). Per the germline V gene, CDR1 is MGHDK and CDR2 is SYGVNS. The V and J ends lost 7 bases and 6 bases respectively, with 9 bases between them. CDR3 size: 11 residues. This chain's CDR3 is CASMRGAEAFF. The CDR3 DNA follows: TGTGCCAGCATGCGGGGCGCTGAAGCTTTCTTT.

The rearrangement links TRBV6-5 to TRBJ2-7, with D perhaps TRBD2 (6 bases). Germline V gene sequence: CDR1 MNHEY, CDR2 SVGAGI. V was trimmed by 0 bases and J by 12 bases, leaving 15 bases between them. The CDR3 is 13 residues long. This CDR3 reads CASSYSDQGLLYF. The CDR3 nucleotides read TGTGCCAGCAGTTACTCGGATCAGGGACTTCTGTACTTC.

This clone was found a few times. The chain has TRBV2 and TRBJ1-1; no clear D. Germline CDR1 and CDR2: SNHLY and FYNNEI. V lost 8 bases and J lost 0, with 22 bases in between. This CDR3 has 17 amino acids. CDR3 in DNA: TGTGCCAGCCGAGGTGGAGTGGAGCCGGGTATGAACACTGAAGCTTTCTTT. The encoded protein is CASRGGVEPGMNTEAFF. The full variable domain, completed using reference TRBV2 and TRBJ1-1, is EPEVTQTPSHQVTQMGQEVILRCVPISNHLYFYWYRQILGQKVEFLVSFYNNEISEKSEIFDDQFSVERPDGSNFTLKIRSTKLEDSAMYFCASRGGVEPGMNTEAFFGQGTRLTVV.

The rearrangement uses TRBV19 and TRBJ1-2, with TRBD1 matching over 10 bases. J lost 4 bases, V lost 7 bases, and 6 bases had no gene match. The CDR3 runs 14 residues. Germline V gives CDR1 LNHDA, CDR2 SQIVND (reference sequence). CDR3 DNA sequence: TGTGCCAGTATCAGACAGGGGGCGGGCTATGGCTACACCTTC. This sequence encodes CASIRQGAGYGYTF.

The chain carries TRBV6-1 and TRBJ1-5; TRBD1 matches at 10 bases. The CDR3 totals 18 residues. V gave up 3 bases and J gave up 12 bases; unmatched junction bases: 20. Germline V gene data show CDR1 as MNHNS and CDR2 as SASEGT. In DNA form, the CDR3 reads TGTGCCAGCAGTGACCCACGGACAGGGGGAAAGCGTGCGGAGGTCCAGCATTTT. Translation gives CASSDPRTGGKRAEVQHF.